The 18 T cell receptor beta chains below all came from one sample that was sequenced in a study of T cells in Graves' hyperthyroidism and ophthalmopathy. It was RNA transcripts that yielded the amplified TCR beta CDR3 regions. The HTBI set primed first-round TCR CDR3 RT-PCR. TCRdb itself ran the multiplex PCR reads through MiXCR, one entry per CDR3 protein. The data show roughly 750,000 distinct CDR3 sequences, over 15% seen once. Input material: blood. Receptors were obtained from a young man with Graves' hyperthyroidism.

This clonotype has ten or more counts. J is TRBJ1-4 and V is TRBV18, with TRBD1 as a possible D gene (6 bases). Germline V gives CDR1 KGHSH, CDR2 LQKENI. V lost 2 bases, J lost 8 bases, and 12 bases lay in between. The CDR3 length is 14 residues. CDR3 loop: CASSPAGVGEKLFF. In DNA, the CDR3 is TGTGCCAGCTCACCAGCAGGGGTAGGAGAAAAACTGTTTTTT.

The rearrangement links TRBV11-2 to TRBJ2-1; D tentatively reads TRBD1 or TRBD2 (5 bases each). TRBJ2-7 explains the end of the DNA better; the J call may be wrong. Looked up from germline, CDR1 is SGHAT and CDR2 is FQNNGV. The CDR3 has 14 amino acids. The DNA of the CDR3 is TGTGCCAGCAGCCCGGGACCTTCCTACAATGAGCAGTACTTC. Translating gives CASSPGPSYNEQYF.

This clonotype was recorded many times. The chain has TRBV6-2 or TRBV6-3 and TRBJ2-3; 7 bases align to TRBD2. The germline V gene has CDR1 MNHEY and CDR2 SVGEGT. CDR3 length: 14 residues. The V segment lost 2 bases and the J segment 2 bases; nucleotides outside the gene matches: 1. The CDR3 DNA reads as TGTGCCAGCAGTTACGGGGACTACACAGATACGCAGTATTTT. It translates to CASSYGDYTDTQYF.

This clonotype was seen at least ten times. CDR3 amino acids: CASSERSSSYNEQFF. CDR3 sequence (DNA): TGTGCCAGCAGTGAGCGGTCGAGCTCCTACAATGAGCAGTTCTTC. V gene TRBV2 combines with J gene TRBJ2-1; D uncertain. Germline CDR1 reads SNHLY; CDR2 reads FYNNEI. Trimming stripped 3 bases from V and 0 bases from J, with 9 bases between. The CDR3 runs 15 residues.

In this sample, this clonotype turned up many times. The chain joins TRBV30 to TRBJ2-1; D ambiguous. The CDR3 is 13 residues long. The ends were cut back, 5 bases at V and 5 bases at J, with 13 bases in the middle. CDR1 is GTSNPN, CDR2 SVGIG, per germline (reference sequence). CDR3 sequence reads: CAWALGPNNEQFF. The DNA of the CDR3 is TGTGCCTGGGCCCTAGGACCTAACAATGAGCAGTTCTTC.

The chain has TRBV4-2 and TRBJ2-7; tentative D call: TRBD2 (5 bases). The CDR3 spans 13 residues. Germline V lookup: CDR1 LGHNA, CDR2 YNFKEQ. The V end lost 0 bases, the J end lost 4 bases, and 7 bases lay between the germline ends. CDR3 in DNA: TGTGCCAGCAGCCAAGAGTCGGGATACGAGCAGTACTTC. Translating gives CASSQESGYEQYF.

Remarks on this clonotype: One end of the junction does not line up with germline, which may come from a read error. The chain recombines TRBV5-1 with TRBJ2-5, with a possible D match to TRBD2 (7 bases). The CDR3 has 15 amino acids. Germline lookup yields CDR1 SGHRS and CDR2 YFSETQ. The CDR3 nucleotides read TGTGCCAGCAGCTTGACAGCGGGACAACAAGAGACCCAGTACTTC. Protein: CASSLTAGQQETQYF.

This clonotype occurred a few times. This chain joins TRBV2 and TRBJ2-2; 8 positions agree with TRBD1. Per germline, CDR1 SNHLY and CDR2 FYNNEI. CDR3 length: 17 amino acids. V was clipped by 5 bases and J by 5 bases; unmatched bases: 13. The CDR3 DNA follows: TGTGCCAGCAGTCCTTTTCCCCAGGGGGCTGAGACCGGGGAGCTGTTTTTT. Encoded protein: CASSPFPQGAETGELFF. Using reference TRBV2 and TRBJ2-2 for the parts outside the CDR3, the full variable domain is EPEVTQTPSHQVTQMGQEVILRCVPISNHLYFYWYRQILGQKVEFLVSFYNNEISEKSEIFDDQFSVERPDGSNFTLKIRSTKLEDSAMYFCASSPFPQGAETGELFFGEGSRLTVL.

There are many counts of this clonotype. This rearrangement joins TRBV18 to TRBJ2-5, with D possibly being TRBD1 (6 bases). CDR1 and CDR2 (germline): KGHSH, LQKENI. This CDR3 contains 13 residues. The V gene lost 8 bases and the J gene lost 2 bases, with 12 bases spanning the gap. CDR3 amino acids: CASKQGLQETQYF. In nucleotides, the CDR3 is TGTGCCAGCAAACAGGGTCTTCAAGAGACCCAGTACTTC.

Only a few counts were recorded for this clonotype. The rearrangement links TRBV5-1 to TRBJ1-4; 11 bases are shared with TRBD1. This CDR3 has 18 residues. V dropped 4 bases and J dropped 0; count of bases not matched to a gene: 8. CDR1 SGHRS and CDR2 YFSETQ come from the germline V gene. For the CDR3, the DNA is TGCGCCAGCAGCGCCCGGACAGGGGGCTTTGCAACTAATGAAAAACTGTTTTTT. It is translated as CASSARTGGFATNEKLFF.

This clonotype appeared a few times. The V and J genes are TRBV20-1 and TRBJ2-7; 9 bases match TRBD1. The trim removed 6 bases at V and 3 bases at J, leaving 6 bases unmatched. The CDR3 extends over 13 amino acids. CDR1 DFQATT and CDR2 SNEGSKA come from the germline V gene (reference sequence). CDR3 in amino acids: CSAGTGRIYEQYF. CDR3 in DNA: TGCAGTGCCGGGACAGGGAGAATCTACGAGCAGTACTTC.

This clonotype was recorded at least ten times. The chain combines TRBV13 with TRBJ2-7; D perhaps matches TRBD2 (5 bases). The CDR3 contains 14 residues. Germline CDR1 reads PRHDT; CDR2 reads FYEKMQ (reference sequence). Between the trimmed V and J ends, which lost 0 bases and 5 bases, there was a span of 11 bases. The CDR3: CASSLGASTNEQYF. The CDR3 DNA sequence: TGTGCCAGCAGCTTAGGCGCTAGCACCAACGAGCAGTACTTC.

This clonotype came up a few times. V gene TRBV11-2 combines with J gene TRBJ2-7, with D maybe TRBD2 (5 bases). The length of the CDR3 is 15 residues. Germline CDR1 and CDR2: SGHAT and FQNNGV. The V and J ends lost 0 bases and 3 bases respectively, with 12 bases between them. In nucleotides, the CDR3 is TGTGCCAGCAGCTTAGATAGAACAGCGGTCTACGAGCAGTACTTC. It is translated as CASSLDRTAVYEQYF.

A note on this clonotype: One junction end does not reproduce the germline sequence, and a read error may be involved. This chain links TRBV2 with TRBJ1-3; D remains ambiguous. Per germline, CDR1 SNHLY and CDR2 FYNNEI. The length of the CDR3 is 15 residues. CDR3 region: CASSGTHDTGNTIYF. As DNA, the CDR3 is TGTGCCAGCAGTGGAACACACGACACTGGAAACACCATATACTTT. The entire variable domain, with the rest obtained from reference TRBV2 and TRBJ1-3, is as follows: EPEVTQTPSHQVTQMGQEVILRCVPISNHLYFYWYRQILGQKVEFLVSFYNNEISEKSEIFDDQFSVERPDGSNFTLKIRSTKLEDSAMYFCASSGTHDTGNTIYFGEGSWLTVV.

As concerns this clonotype: The junction and the germline gene differ at one end; a read error may be behind it. The chain's CDR3 is CASSQIRRPNYGYTF. The CDR3 bases are TGCGCCAGCAGCCAAATCCGACGGCCAAACTATGGCTACACCTTC. This chain links TRBV28 with TRBJ1-2; the D is unclear. The V gene's germline CDR1 is MDHEN and CDR2 SYDVKM. The CDR3 has 15 residues.

The table lists this clonotype with a few counts. J is TRBJ1-2 and V is TRBV19, with unresolved D. With 4 bases removed from V and 2 bases from J, the gap between germline ends came to 23 bases. The CDR3 consists of 18 residues. Germline lookup yields CDR1 LNHDA and CDR2 SQIVND (reference sequence). CDR3 DNA: TGTGCCAGTAGTAGGCTATTCTACCACCCGGACGAAAACTATGGCTACACCTTC. Translating it yields CASSRLFYHPDENYGYTF.

V gene TRBV12-5 combines with J gene TRBJ2-7; no firm D call. Germline CDR1 LGHNT, CDR2 FRNRAP. The ends were cut back, 3 bases at V and 2 bases at J, with 5 bases in the middle. There are 12 residues in the CDR3. CDR3 bases: TGTGCTAGTGGTTTTGGAACCTACGAGCAGTACTTC. Protein sequence: CASGFGTYEQYF.

In its sample, this clonotype was seen a few times. The chain employs TRBV15 and TRBJ2-7; tentatively, D is TRBD1 (6 bases). Trimming removed 3 bases from V and 0 bases from J, with 9 bases in between. The CDR3 is 14 amino acids. Germline-derived CDR1 and CDR2 are LNHNV and YYDKDF (reference sequence). The CDR3 nucleotides read TGTGCCACCAGCAGTAACAGGGACTCCTACGAGCAGTACTTC. This codes for CATSSNRDSYEQYF.